The clone carrying this T cell receptor (beta chain) occurred a few times. As yet, its antigen is unknown. This record comes from a study of cytomegalovirus exposure and HLA in healthy donors. Study results and limitations: Trimming of TCR beta V- and J-genes showed a link, identified in a later analysis, to a missense DCLRE1C variant.

There are 15 residues in the CDR3. Per the germline V gene, CDR1 is MDHEN and CDR2 is SYDVKM. V lost 7 bases to trimming and J lost 3 bases, with 16 bases between them. Use of 60 Vbeta and 13 Jbeta primers characterized the PCR. Sequenced by immunoSEQ multiplex PCR; TCRdb stores in-frame clones only, minus some. The table records more than 80,000 clones, around 64% of them present only once. The sequence was obtained from a man aged 60-69 years in good health and CMV-seronegative. J is TRBJ1-3 and V is TRBV28; the D is unclear. Sequenced: PBMCs. The CDR3 here is CASTLYPGGGNTIYF. DNA for the CDR3: TGTGCCAGCACCCTGTACCCCGGCGGTGGAAACACCATATATTTT.